This T cell receptor beta chain emerged from a study of T-cell reconstitution after alpha-beta-depleted transplantation in children. This clonotype was recorded many times. As it was prepared, the TCRbeta library received unique molecular identifiers. TCRdb passed the PCR reads through MiXCR, listing each CDR3 protein once. The sample shows approximately 350,000 distinct CDR3 sequences, less than 15% of them seen only once. Trimming removed 5 bases from V and 0 bases from J; junction bases left unmatched: 10. Per the germline V gene, CDR1 is MDHEN and CDR2 is SYDVKM. The CDR3 contains 18 residues. Here the sequenced sample was PBMCs, taken from the stem cell graft. The origin of this receptor is a human donor who donated a stem cell graft to a child with Fanconi anemia. The chain has TRBV28 and TRBJ2-6, with 7 bases identical to TRBD1. The CDR3 DNA reads as TGTGCCAGCAGTAGCCGGGACAGTCGCTCCTCTGGGGCCAACGTCCTGACTTTC. This sequence encodes CASSSRDSRSSGANVLTF.